This T cell receptor beta chain was recovered during a study of T cell responses to AZD1222 COVID-19 vaccine. As regards this clone: Its antigen is undetermined.

J was trimmed by 14 bases and V by 3 bases; bases with no gene match: 7. Germline CDR1 and CDR2: SGDLS and YYNGEE. The CDR3 extends over 14 amino acids. Broader study findings: Targets within unmutated variant regions were reportedly found for nearly half of spike-specific TCRs. Seropositivity was recorded at baseline in only five to seven AZD1222 recipients. Donors in the cohort were predominantly white British and more often female, and clonal diversity was possibly underestimated. Along spike, vaccine-associated CD4 TCRs were found throughout, with dominance at 160-218 and 743-854.

Some clones are missing from TCRdb's copy, which holds only in-frame ones; the method was immunoSEQ multiplex PCR. The data hold 120,000 to 150,000 clones, with 70% to 90% observed a single time. The clonotype comes from an adult in good health. The V and J genes are TRBV9 and TRBJ2-1, with 14 bases fitting TRBD2. The material sequenced was peripheral blood, taken on day 0 of MenACWY control vaccination. The CDR3: CASSGLGLAGAEFF. For the CDR3, the DNA is TGTGCCAGCAGCGGATTGGGACTAGCGGGAGCGGAGTTCTTC.